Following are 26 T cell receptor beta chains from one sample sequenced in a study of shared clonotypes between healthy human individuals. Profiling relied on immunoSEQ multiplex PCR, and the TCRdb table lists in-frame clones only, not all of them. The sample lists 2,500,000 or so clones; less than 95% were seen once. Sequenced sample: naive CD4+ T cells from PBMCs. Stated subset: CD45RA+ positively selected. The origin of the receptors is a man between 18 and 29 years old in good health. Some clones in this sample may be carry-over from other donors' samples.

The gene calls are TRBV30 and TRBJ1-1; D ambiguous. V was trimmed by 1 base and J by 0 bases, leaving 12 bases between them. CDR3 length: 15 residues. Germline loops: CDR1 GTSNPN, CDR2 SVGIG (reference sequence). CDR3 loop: CAWSGQARVNTEAFF. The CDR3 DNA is TGTGCCTGGAGTGGCCAGGCGAGGGTGAACACTGAAGCTTTCTTT.

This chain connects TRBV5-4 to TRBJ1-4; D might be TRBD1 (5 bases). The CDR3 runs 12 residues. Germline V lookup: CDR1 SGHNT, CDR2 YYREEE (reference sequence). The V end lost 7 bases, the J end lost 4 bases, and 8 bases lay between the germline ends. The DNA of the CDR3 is TGTGCCAGCGGGGGACTTAATGAAAAACTGTTTTTT. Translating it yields CASGGLNEKLFF.

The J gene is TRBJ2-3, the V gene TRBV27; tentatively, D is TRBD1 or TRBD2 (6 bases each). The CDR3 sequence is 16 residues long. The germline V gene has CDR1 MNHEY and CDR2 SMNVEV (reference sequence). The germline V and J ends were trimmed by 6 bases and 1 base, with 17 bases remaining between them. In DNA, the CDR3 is TGTGCCAGCAGCCCCTTGGACGGGGGCCGCACAGATACGCAGTATTTT. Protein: CASSPLDGGRTDTQYF.

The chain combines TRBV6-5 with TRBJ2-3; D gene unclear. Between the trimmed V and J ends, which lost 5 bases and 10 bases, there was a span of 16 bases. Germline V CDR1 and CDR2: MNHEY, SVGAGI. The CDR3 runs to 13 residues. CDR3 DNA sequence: TGTGCCAGCAGTCTCGGTCCAGGTATGCCGCAGTATTTT. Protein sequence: CASSLGPGMPQYF.

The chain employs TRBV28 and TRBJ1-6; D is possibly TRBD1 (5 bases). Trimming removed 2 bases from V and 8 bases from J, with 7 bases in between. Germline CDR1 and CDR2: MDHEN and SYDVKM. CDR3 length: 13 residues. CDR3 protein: CASSLGTHSPLHF. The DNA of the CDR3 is TGTGCCAGCAGTTTAGGGACTCATTCACCCCTCCACTTT.

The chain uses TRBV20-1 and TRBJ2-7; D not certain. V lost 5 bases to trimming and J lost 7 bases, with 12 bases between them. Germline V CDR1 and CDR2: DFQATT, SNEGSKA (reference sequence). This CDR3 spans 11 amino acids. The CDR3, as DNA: TGCAGTGCTCTCTTCGGTTTGGAGCAGTACTTC. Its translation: CSALFGLEQYF.

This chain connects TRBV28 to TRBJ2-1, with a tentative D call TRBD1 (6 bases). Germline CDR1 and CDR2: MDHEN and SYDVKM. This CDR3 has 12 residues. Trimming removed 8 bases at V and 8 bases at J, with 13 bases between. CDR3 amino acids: CASLTGFDEQFF. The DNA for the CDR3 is TGTGCCAGCCTCACAGGGTTTGATGAGCAGTTCTTC.

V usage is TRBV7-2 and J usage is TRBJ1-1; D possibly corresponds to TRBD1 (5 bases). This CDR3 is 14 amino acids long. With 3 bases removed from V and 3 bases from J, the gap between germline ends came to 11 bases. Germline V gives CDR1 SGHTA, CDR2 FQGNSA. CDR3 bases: TGTGCCAGCAGCTTGGTCCAGGGCTACACTGAAGCTTTCTTT. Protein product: CASSLVQGYTEAFF.

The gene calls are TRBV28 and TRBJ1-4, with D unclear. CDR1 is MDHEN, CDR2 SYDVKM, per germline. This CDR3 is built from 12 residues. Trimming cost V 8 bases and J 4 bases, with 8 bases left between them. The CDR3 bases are TGTGCCAGCGACCGGGGTAATGAAAAACTGTTTTTT. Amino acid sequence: CASDRGNEKLFF. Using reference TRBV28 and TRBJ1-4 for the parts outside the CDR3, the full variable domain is DVKVTQSSRYLVKRTGEKVFLECVQDMDHENMFWYRQDPGLGLRLIYFSYDVKMKEKGDIPEGYSVSREKKERFSLILESASTNQTSMYLCASDRGNEKLFFGSGTQLSVL.

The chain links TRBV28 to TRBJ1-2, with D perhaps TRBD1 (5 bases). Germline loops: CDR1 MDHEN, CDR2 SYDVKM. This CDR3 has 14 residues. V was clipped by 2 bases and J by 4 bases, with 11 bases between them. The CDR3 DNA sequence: TGTGCCAGCAGTTTAGGAGGGGATCCCTATGGCTACACCTTC. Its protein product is CASSLGGDPYGYTF.

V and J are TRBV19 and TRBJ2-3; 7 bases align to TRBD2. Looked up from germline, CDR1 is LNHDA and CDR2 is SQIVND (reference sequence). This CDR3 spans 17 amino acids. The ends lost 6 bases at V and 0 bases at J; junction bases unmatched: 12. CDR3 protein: CASRGRIGTTSTDTQYF. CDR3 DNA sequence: TGTGCCAGTAGAGGGAGAATTGGGACTACAAGCACAGATACGCAGTATTTT. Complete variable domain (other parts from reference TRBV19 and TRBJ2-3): DGGITQSPKYLFRKEGQNVTLSCEQNLNHDAMYWYRQDPGQGLRLIYYSQIVNDFQKGDIAEGYSVSREKKESFPLTVTSAQKNPTAFYLCASRGRIGTTSTDTQYFGPGTRLTVL.

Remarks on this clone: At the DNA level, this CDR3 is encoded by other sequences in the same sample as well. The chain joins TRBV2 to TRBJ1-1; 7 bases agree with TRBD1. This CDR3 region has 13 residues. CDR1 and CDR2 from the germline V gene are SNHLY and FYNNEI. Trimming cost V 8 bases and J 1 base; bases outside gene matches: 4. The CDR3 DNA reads TGTGCCAGCTCGGGACAGCCGAACACTGAAGCTTTCTTT. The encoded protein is CASSGQPNTEAFF.

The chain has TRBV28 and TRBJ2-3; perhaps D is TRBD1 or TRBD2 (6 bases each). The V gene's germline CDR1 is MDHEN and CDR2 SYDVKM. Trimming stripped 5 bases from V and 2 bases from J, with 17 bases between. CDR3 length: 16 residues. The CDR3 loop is CASSPRDWGHTDTQYF. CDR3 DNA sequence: TGTGCCAGCAGTCCCCGGGACTGGGGGCACACAGATACGCAGTATTTT.

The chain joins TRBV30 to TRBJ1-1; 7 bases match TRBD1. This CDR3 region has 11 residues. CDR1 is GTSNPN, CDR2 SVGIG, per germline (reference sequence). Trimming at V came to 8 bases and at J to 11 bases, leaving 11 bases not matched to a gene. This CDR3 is CARWDSAGAFF. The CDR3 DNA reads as TGTGCCCGTTGGGACAGTGCGGGGGCTTTCTTT. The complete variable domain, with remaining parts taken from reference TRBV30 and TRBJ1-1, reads SQTIHQWPATLVQPVGSPLSLECTVEGTSNPNLYWYRQAAGRGLQLLFYSVGIGQISSEVPQNLSASRPQDRQFILSSKKLLLSDSGFYLCARWDSAGAFFGQGTRLTVV.

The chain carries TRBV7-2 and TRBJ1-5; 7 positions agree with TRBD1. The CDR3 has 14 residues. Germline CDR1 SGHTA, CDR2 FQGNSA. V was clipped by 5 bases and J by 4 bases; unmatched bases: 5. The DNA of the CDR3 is TGTGCCAGCAGCGCCCGACAGGGTAATCAGCCCCAGCATTTT. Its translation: CASSARQGNQPQHF.

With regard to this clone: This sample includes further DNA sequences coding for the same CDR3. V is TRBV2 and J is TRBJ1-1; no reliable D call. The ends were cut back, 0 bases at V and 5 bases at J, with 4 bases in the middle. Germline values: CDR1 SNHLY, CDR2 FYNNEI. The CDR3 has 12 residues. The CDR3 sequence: CASSEAGTEAFF. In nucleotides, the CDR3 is TGTGCCAGCAGTGAAGCCGGAACTGAAGCTTTCTTT.

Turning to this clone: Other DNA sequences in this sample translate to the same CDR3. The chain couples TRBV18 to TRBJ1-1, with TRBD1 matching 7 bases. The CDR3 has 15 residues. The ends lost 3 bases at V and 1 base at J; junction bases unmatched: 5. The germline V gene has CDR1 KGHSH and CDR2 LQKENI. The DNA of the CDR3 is TGTGCCAGCTCACCGGGTCAGGGGGGGAACACTGAAGCTTTCTTT. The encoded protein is CASSPGQGGNTEAFF. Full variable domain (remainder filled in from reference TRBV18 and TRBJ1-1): NAGVMQNPRHLVRRRGQEARLRCSPMKGHSHVYWYRQLPEEGLKFMVYLQKENIIDESGMPKERFSAEFPKEGPSILRIQQVVRGDSAAYFCASSPGQGGNTEAFFGQGTRLTVV.

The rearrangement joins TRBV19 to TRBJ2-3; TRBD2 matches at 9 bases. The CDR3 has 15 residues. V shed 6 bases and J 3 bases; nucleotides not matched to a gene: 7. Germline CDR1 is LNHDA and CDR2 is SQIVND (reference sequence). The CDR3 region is CASSVAGGRTDTQYF. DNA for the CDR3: TGTGCCAGTAGCGTGGCGGGGGGGAGGACAGATACGCAGTATTTT.

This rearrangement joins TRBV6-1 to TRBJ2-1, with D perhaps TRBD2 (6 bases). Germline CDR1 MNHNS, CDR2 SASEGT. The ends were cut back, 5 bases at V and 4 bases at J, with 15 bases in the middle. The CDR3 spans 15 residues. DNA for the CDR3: TGTGCCAGCAGTTCTCGAGCGGGCCCTTACAATGAGCAGTTCTTC. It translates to CASSSRAGPYNEQFF.

The CDR3 sequence is CASTSPGTVGYTF. As DNA, the CDR3 is TGTGCCAGCACCTCGCCCGGGACAGTTGGCTACACCTTC. The rearrangement uses TRBV28 and TRBJ1-2; 7 nucleotides match TRBD1. From germline, CDR1 is MDHEN and CDR2 SYDVKM. V lost 7 bases and J lost 7; bases outside the gene matches: 9. The CDR3 length is 13 residues.

DNA of the CDR3: TGTGCCTCCACGAGCGCCCGAGGGGGACCTATGGGCTACACCTTC. It yields the protein CASTSARGGPMGYTF. This chain connects TRBV2 to TRBJ1-2; D may be TRBD1 (6 bases). Trimming removed 11 bases at V and 8 bases at J, with 27 bases between. The CDR3 is made up of 15 amino acids. CDR1 SNHLY and CDR2 FYNNEI come from the germline V gene.

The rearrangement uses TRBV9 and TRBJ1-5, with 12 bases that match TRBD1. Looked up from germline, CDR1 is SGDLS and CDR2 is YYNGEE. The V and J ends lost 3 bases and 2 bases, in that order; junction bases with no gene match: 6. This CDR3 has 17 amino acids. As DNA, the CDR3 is TGTGCCAGCAGCGCCGGGACAGGGGGCCTGGGCAATCAGCCCCAGCATTTT. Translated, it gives CASSAGTGGLGNQPQHF.

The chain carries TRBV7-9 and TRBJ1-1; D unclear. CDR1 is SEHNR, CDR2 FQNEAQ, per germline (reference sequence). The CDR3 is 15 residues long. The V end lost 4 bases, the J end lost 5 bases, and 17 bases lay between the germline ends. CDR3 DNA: TGTGCCAGCAGCTGGCCGACGTACGAGGTAACTGAAGCTTTCTTT. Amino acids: CASSWPTYEVTEAFF.

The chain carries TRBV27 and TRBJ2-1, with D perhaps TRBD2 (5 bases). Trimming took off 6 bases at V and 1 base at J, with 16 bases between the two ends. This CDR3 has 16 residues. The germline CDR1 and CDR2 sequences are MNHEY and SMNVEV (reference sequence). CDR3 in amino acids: CASRRRSGVSYNEQFF. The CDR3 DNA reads TGTGCCAGCAGACGGCGGAGCGGCGTGTCCTACAATGAGCAGTTCTTC.

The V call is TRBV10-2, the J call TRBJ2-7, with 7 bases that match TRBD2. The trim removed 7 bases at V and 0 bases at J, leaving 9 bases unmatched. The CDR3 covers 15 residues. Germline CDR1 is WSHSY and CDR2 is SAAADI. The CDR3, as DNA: TGCGCCAGCAAGGAGGAGGTAGCGGGCTCCTACGAGCAGTACTTC. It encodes CASKEEVAGSYEQYF.

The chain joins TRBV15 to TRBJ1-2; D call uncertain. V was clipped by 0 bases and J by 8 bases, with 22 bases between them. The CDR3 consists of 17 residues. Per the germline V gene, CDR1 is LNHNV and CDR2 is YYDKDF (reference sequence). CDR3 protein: CATSREPLVAGGVGYTF. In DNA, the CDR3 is TGTGCCACCAGCAGAGAACCCCTGGTTGCGGGAGGAGTGGGCTACACCTTC.